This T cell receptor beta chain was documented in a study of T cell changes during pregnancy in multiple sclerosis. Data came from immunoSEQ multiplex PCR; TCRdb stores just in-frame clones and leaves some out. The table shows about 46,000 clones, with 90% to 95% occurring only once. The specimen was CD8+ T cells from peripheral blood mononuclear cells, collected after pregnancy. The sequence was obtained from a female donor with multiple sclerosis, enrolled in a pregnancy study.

CDR3 region: CASRAPGEPQHF. DNA of the CDR3: TGTGCCAGCAGGGCCCCAGGCGAGCCCCAGCATTTT. The chain recombines TRBV6-5 with TRBJ1-5; D uncertain. From germline, CDR1 is MNHEY and CDR2 SVGAGI. The CDR3 runs to 12 residues. Trimming removed 6 bases from V and 8 bases from J, with 11 bases in between.